These 4 T cell receptor beta chains came from one sample sequenced in a study of human T cells and chemical hapten exposure. TCRdb fed the RACE reads into MiXCR, producing one record per CDR3 protein. Here the sample spans fewer than 90,000 distinct CDR3 sequences, 6.5% to 8% being singletons. Noted time point: patch test 2, 6 weeks after DPC sensitization. Stated treatment: therapeutic diphenylcyclopropenone sensitization with weekly scalp DPC. The sequences come from whole blood, collected in connection with sensitization to the hapten diphenylcyclopropenone (DPC). Source of these receptors: a woman aged 25 to 39 with alopecia areata. Some clones in this sample may be carry-over from other donors' samples.

The sample holds many counts of this clonotype. V usage is TRBV5-1 and J usage is TRBJ1-1; D possibly corresponds to TRBD1 (5 bases). The CDR3 loop spans 15 amino acids. Trimming stripped 4 bases from V and 3 bases from J, with 16 bases between. CDR1 is SGHRS and CDR2 is YFSETQ in the germline V gene. CDR3 protein: CASSPRPAGHTEAFF. The CDR3 DNA is TGCGCCAGCAGCCCCCGCCCGGCGGGACACACTGAAGCTTTCTTT. Variable domain in full (rest from reference TRBV5-1 and TRBJ1-1): KAGVTQTPRYLIKTRGQQVTLSCSPISGHRSVSWYQQTPGQGLQFLFEYFSETQRNKGNFPGRFSGRQFSNSRSEMNVSTLELGDSALYLCASSPRPAGHTEAFFGQGTRLTVV.

This clonotype was seen ten or more times. This chain's CDR3 is CASSLVQGEAFF. The CDR3 nucleotides are TGTGCCAGCAGCCTCGTACAGGGTGAAGCTTTCTTT. The V gene is TRBV7-9, the J gene TRBJ1-1; D might be TRBD1 (6 bases). V was trimmed by 5 bases and J by 7 bases, leaving 11 bases between them. CDR3 size: 12 residues. Germline CDR1 and CDR2: SEHNR and FQNEAQ (reference sequence).

This clonotype turned up a few times. CDR3 sequence reads: CASRHAGTEAFF. Here the CDR3 DNA reads TGTGCCAGCAGACACGCTGGCACTGAAGCTTTCTTT. The genes are TRBV6-6 and TRBJ1-1; D not certain. The V and J ends lost 6 bases and 4 bases respectively, with 9 bases between them. The CDR3 sequence is 12 residues long. Germline V gives CDR1 MNHNY, CDR2 SVGAGI (reference sequence).

The rearrangement links TRBV3-1 to TRBJ1-1; no firm D call. CDR1 and CDR2 from the germline V gene are LGHDT and YNNKEL (reference sequence). V lost 4 bases to trimming and J lost 2 bases, with 11 bases between them. The CDR3 is 14 residues long. The CDR3 loop is CASSRPGKNTEAFF. The CDR3 nucleotides are TGTGCCAGCAGCCGCCCTGGCAAAAACACTGAAGCTTTCTTT.